The rows below give T cell receptor beta chains drawn from one sample of a study of shared clonotypes between healthy human individuals. Sequencing used immunoSEQ multiplex PCR; TCRdb keeps in-frame clones, though not all of them. The repertoire includes millions of clones, under 95% of them detected once, and 1.5% to 2% sits in the top ten. Sequenced: naive CD8+ T cells from PBMCs. These receptors came from a man younger than 30 in good health. Some clones in this sample may be carry-over from other donors' samples. Both conserved end residues are part of each CDR3. A D gene is named only where the DNA matches it firmly. Size is omitted from some rows. Given values are once, few, many or a class for expanded clones.

v_gene	d_gene	j_gene	abundance	len	CDR3aa	CDR3nt
TRBV6-1	TRBD1	TRBJ2-7	NA	15	CASSEAPQGSYEQYF	TGTGCCAGCAGTGAAGCGCCACAGGGGAGCTACGAGCAGTACTTC
TRBV9	TRBD1	TRBJ1-2	NA	14	CASSVGTGRDGYTF	TGTGCCAGCAGCGTAGGGACAGGAAGGGATGGCTACACCTTC
TRBV9	TRBD1	TRBJ2-7	NA	14	CASSVGGQTYEQYF	TGTGCCAGCAGCGTAGGGGGACAGACCTACGAGCAGTACTTC
TRBV4-3	TRBD1	TRBJ1-3	NA	17	CASSPGTGGYSGNTIYF	TGCGCCAGCAGCCCCGGGACAGGTGGATACTCTGGAAACACCATATATTTT
TRBV10-3	TRBD2	TRBJ2-5	NA	14	CAIMPGLAQETQYF	TGTGCCATCATGCCGGGACTAGCTCAAGAGACCCAGTACTTC
TRBV5-6	TRBD1	TRBJ1-2	NA	14	CASSWGRGNYGYTF	TGTGCCAGCAGCTGGGGCAGGGGGAACTATGGCTACACCTTC
TRBV4-2	TRBD2	TRBJ2-7	NA	17	CASSPVGEGRTSYEQYF	TGTGCCAGCAGCCCCGTGGGGGAGGGACGCACTTCCTACGAGCAGTACTTC
TRBV18	NA	TRBJ2-2	NA	15	CASSPTRRLSGELFF	TGTGCCAGCTCGCCGACTAGAAGGTTGAGCGGGGAGCTGTTTTTT
TRBV5-6	NA	TRBJ2-1	NA	13	CASSLELYNEQFF	TGTGCCAGCAGCTTGGAATTATACAATGAGCAGTTCTTC
TRBV28	NA	TRBJ2-7	NA	16	CASSSFRTSQAREQYF	TGTGCCAGCAGTTCGTTCAGGACATCTCAGGCCCGCGAGCAGTACTTC
TRBV5-4	NA	TRBJ2-5	NA	11	CASSLRETQYF	TGTGCCAGCAGCTTACGAGAGACCCAGTACTTC
TRBV7-2	NA	TRBJ1-5	NA	15	CASSDRTGGNQPQHF	TGTGCCAGCAGCGATAGGACCGGGGGCAATCAGCCCCAGCATTTT
TRBV5-1	TRBD1	TRBJ1-2	NA	17	CASSTREDRAENYGYTF	TGCGCCAGCAGCACTCGGGAGGACAGGGCAGAGAACTATGGCTACACCTTC
TRBV27	TRBD1	TRBJ2-7	NA	16	CASSLSTGAHSYEQYF	TGTGCCAGCAGTTTATCGACAGGGGCCCACTCCTACGAGCAGTACTTC
TRBV11-2	NA	TRBJ2-1	NA	11	CASSSGHEQFF	TGTGCCAGCAGCTCGGGCCATGAGCAGTTCTTC
TRBV19	TRBD1	TRBJ2-2	few	14	CASSPDREDGELFF	TGTGCCAGTAGTCCGGACAGGGAGGACGGGGAGCTGTTTTTT
TRBV7-6	TRBD2	TRBJ2-7	once	15	CASSSGTGGSYEQYF	TGTGCCAGCAGCTCGGGAACGGGGGGCTCCTACGAGCAGTACTTC
TRBV6-5	NA	TRBJ2-3	NA	14	CASSQLAGLDTQYF	TGTGCCAGCAGCCAACTGGCAGGGTTGGATACGCAGTATTTT
TRBV6-1	NA	TRBJ2-2	NA	14	CASSEVPRRGELFF	TGTGCCAGCAGTGAAGTCCCTCGCCGTGGGGAGCTGTTTTTT
TRBV27	NA	TRBJ2-7	NA	11	CASTVSYEQYF	TGTGCCAGCACCGTATCCTACGAGCAGTACTTC
TRBV5-5	NA	TRBJ1-4	NA	15	CASSLDSGTGEKLFF	TGTGCCAGCAGCTTGGATTCGGGGACCGGTGAAAAACTGTTTTTT
TRBV6-5	NA	TRBJ1-1	NA	14	CASSTPFLNTEAFF	TGTGCCAGCAGCACACCCTTCCTGAACACTGAAGCTTTCTTT
TRBV7-9	NA	TRBJ1-5	NA	13	CASSPQGKEPQHF	TGTGCCAGCAGCCCACAGGGTAAGGAGCCCCAGCATTTT
TRBV27	NA	TRBJ2-7	NA	12	CASSTIGGGQYF	TGTGCCAGCAGCACCATCGGGGGCGGGCAGTACTTC
TRBV4-1	TRBD2	TRBJ2-7	NA	14	CASRGLAGDQEQYF	TGCGCCAGCAGGGGACTAGCGGGAGATCAGGAGCAGTACTTC
TRBV2	TRBD1	TRBJ2-7	NA	13	CASSLYRGYEQYF	TGTGCCAGCAGTCTTTACAGGGGGTACGAGCAGTACTTC
TRBV2	NA	TRBJ1-5	once	15	CASSDTGYSNQPQHF	TGTGCCAGCAGTGATACCGGCTATAGCAATCAGCCCCAGCATTTT
TRBV28	NA	TRBJ1-1	NA	14	CASSFLEGKAEAFF	TGTGCCAGCAGTTTTTTGGAGGGGAAGGCTGAAGCTTTCTTT
TRBV4-2	NA	TRBJ2-3	NA	16	CASSPEGRVSADTQYF	TGTGCCAGCAGCCCCGAGGGGCGGGTTTCAGCAGATACGCAGTATTTT
TRBV2	TRBD2	TRBJ2-6	NA	19	CASSEALPGGSSGANVLTF	TGTGCCAGCAGTGAAGCGCTTCCGGGAGGTAGCTCTGGGGCCAACGTCCTGACTTTC
TRBV4-3	TRBD1	TRBJ2-7	NA	14	CASSKWTGAYEQYF	TGCGCCAGCAGCAAATGGACAGGGGCCTACGAGCAGTACTTC
TRBV7-9	TRBD1	TRBJ2-7	NA	14	CASSPRDSNYEQYF	TGTGCCAGCAGTCCCAGGGACAGCAACTACGAGCAGTACTTC
TRBV6-5	NA	TRBJ1-1	NA	12	CASTPVNTEAFF	TGTGCCAGCACCCCAGTGAACACTGAAGCTTTCTTT
TRBV19	NA	TRBJ2-7	NA	13	CASSITVAYEQYF	TGTGCCAGTAGTATAACGGTCGCCTACGAGCAGTACTTC
TRBV5-8	NA	TRBJ1-3	NA	13	CASSRPSGNTIYF	TGTGCCAGCAGCAGACCCTCTGGAAACACCATATATTTT
TRBV7-9	NA	TRBJ2-3	NA	14	CASSRSGTKDTQYF	TGTGCCAGCAGCCGTTCCGGGACAAAAGATACGCAGTATTTT
TRBV30	NA	TRBJ2-7	NA	14	CAWSEPRFPYEQYF	TGTGCCTGGAGTGAACCCAGGTTTCCCTACGAGCAGTACTTC
TRBV28	TRBD2	TRBJ2-1	NA	18	CASSLGLISGRVLGEQFF	TGTGCCAGCAGTTTAGGTCTCATCAGCGGGAGGGTTCTAGGGGAGCAGTTCTTC
TRBV13	TRBD1	TRBJ1-1	NA	16	CASSEERTGEDAEAFF	TGTGCCAGCAGCGAAGAACGGACAGGTGAGGATGCTGAAGCTTTCTTT
TRBV9	TRBD2	TRBJ2-5	NA	15	CASSVGERGQETQYF	TGTGCCAGCAGCGTAGGGGAGCGGGGACAAGAGACCCAGTACTTC
TRBV19	TRBD1	TRBJ2-1	NA	16	CASSPPRQGKYNEQFF	TGTGCCAGTAGTCCTCCGAGACAGGGGAAATACAATGAGCAGTTCTTC
TRBV2	TRBD1	TRBJ2-5	NA	14	CASSGTGKQETQYF	TGTGCCAGCAGCGGGACAGGGAAACAAGAGACCCAGTACTTC
TRBV11-2	NA	TRBJ2-5	NA	19	CASSLAVGTHVRRRETQYF	TGTGCCAGCAGCTTAGCAGTGGGGACGCATGTTCGACGGAGGGAGACCCAGTACTTC
TRBV27	NA	TRBJ2-7	NA	13	CASSLGTAYEQYF	TGTGCCAGCAGCCTCGGGACGGCCTACGAGCAGTACTTC
TRBV15	NA	TRBJ2-1	NA	11	CATRQVNEQFF	TGTGCCACCAGACAGGTCAATGAGCAGTTCTTC
TRBV27	NA	TRBJ2-7	NA	14	CASGLAGLFYEQYF	TGTGCCAGCGGCCTGGCGGGCCTCTTTTACGAGCAGTACTTC
TRBV9	TRBD2	TRBJ2-7	NA	16	CASSVDVSGVFYEQYF	TGTGCCAGCAGCGTAGATGTTAGCGGGGTCTTCTACGAGCAGTACTTC
TRBV28	NA	TRBJ1-2	NA	14	CASSPRTQYYGYTF	TGTGCCAGCAGCCCCCGGACGCAGTACTATGGCTACACCTTC